Following are 11 T cell receptor beta chains from one sample sequenced in a study of T-cell reconstitution after alpha-beta-depleted transplantation in children. For TCRbeta, the library was prepared with unique molecular identifiers. Via MiXCR, TCRdb re-called the PCR reads, giving one row per CDR3 protein. The sample shows around 210,000 distinct CDR3 sequences, 5.5% to 7% of them seen only once. The sequences come from PBMCs, collected before TCRalphabeta/CD19-depleted stem cell transplant. Receptors originate from a boy between 2 and 10 years old with acute lymphoblastic leukemia, due to receive a stem cell transplant.

There are many counts of this clonotype. Written as DNA, the CDR3 is TGCAGTGCCGTGGCCGGGACTAGCGGGGATTCTAGGCTCGATACGCAGTATTTT. Protein product: CSAVAGTSGDSRLDTQYF. The chain combines TRBV20-1 with TRBJ2-3, with 13 positions matching TRBD2. CDR3 size: 18 residues. Per germline, CDR1 DFQATT and CDR2 SNEGSKA (reference sequence). Trimming at V came to 6 bases and at J to 6 bases, leaving 18 bases not matched to a gene.

The chain uses TRBV12-3 or TRBV12-4 and TRBJ1-6; D ambiguous. V lost 5 bases, J lost 6 bases, and 8 bases lay in between. The CDR3 spans 13 residues. CDR3 DNA sequence: TGTGCCAGCAGTCCTTTGATTAATTCACCCCTCCACTTT. Translating it yields CASSPLINSPLHF.

In this sample, this clonotype turned up a few times. V and J are TRBV7-2 and TRBJ1-1; maybe TRBD1 (5 bases). V lost 7 bases to trimming and J lost 0 bases, with 12 bases between them. CDR1 and CDR2 from the germline V gene are SGHTA and FQGNSA. The CDR3 totals 14 residues. The chain's CDR3 is CASNQGHMNTEAFF. CDR3 DNA: TGTGCCAGCAACCAAGGACATATGAACACTGAAGCTTTCTTT.

This clonotype was seen a few times. V gene TRBV4-2 combines with J gene TRBJ2-1; 10 positions agree with TRBD2. The CDR3 has 14 amino acids. The germline CDR1 and CDR2 sequences are LGHNA and YNFKEQ. The V segment lost 4 bases and the J segment 6 bases; nucleotides outside the gene matches: 3. The CDR3 protein is CASSPERGGNEQFF. CDR3 nucleotides: TGTGCCAGCAGCCCTGAGCGGGGGGGCAATGAGCAGTTCTTC.

Concerning this clonotype: This may be a read error, as it is one base from a much larger clone. The rearrangement uses TRBV18 and TRBJ2-1; D not resolved. The CDR3 is 12 residues long. Germline values: CDR1 KGHSH, CDR2 LQKENI. The CDR3 DNA reads TGTGCCAGCTCGGGCCGGTACAATGACCAGTTCTTC. Its translation is CASSGRYNDQFF.

This clonotype occurred a few times. This chain connects TRBV28 to TRBJ2-7; a possible D gene is TRBD2 (6 bases). V was shortened by 3 bases and J by 0 bases, with 9 bases between the two germline ends. Germline assignment: CDR1 MDHEN and CDR2 SYDVKM. The CDR3 is 14 amino acids. CDR3 sequence: CASSFAGSSYEQYF. The CDR3 DNA is TGTGCCAGCAGTTTCGCGGGAAGCTCCTACGAGCAGTACTTC.

This clonotype was observed a handful of times. One end of the junction fails to match germline, which may point to a read error. The chain couples TRBV7-7 to TRBJ2-5; TRBD2 agrees at 10 bases. CDR3 size: 16 residues. Per germline, CDR1 SSHAT and CDR2 FNYEAQ (reference sequence). The CDR3: CASSLGGAGGLETQYF. As DNA, the CDR3 is TGTGCTAGCAGCTTAGGTGGAGCGGGGGGGCTGGAGACCCAGTACTTC.

The chain is built from TRBV5-6 and TRBJ1-2; the D gene is possibly TRBD1 (5 bases). Trimming stripped 6 bases from V and 3 bases from J, with 15 bases between. The CDR3 contains 14 residues. Germline CDR1 reads SGHDT; CDR2 reads YYEEEE. The CDR3 DNA is TGTGCCAGCATCGGGGGGATTTTGGACTATGGCTACACCTTC. Translated, it gives CASIGGILDYGYTF.

This clonotype was seen more than once but under ten times. The gene calls are TRBV7-2 and TRBJ1-6; D is undetermined. CDR1 is SGHTA and CDR2 is FQGNSA in the germline V gene. Trimming cost V 2 bases and J 10 bases, with 6 bases left between them. This CDR3 spans 12 amino acids. CDR3 sequence (DNA): TGTGCCAGCAGCTTAAGCTTGTCACCCCTCCACTTT. Amino acid sequence: CASSLSLSPLHF. Together with reference TRBV7-2 and TRBJ1-6, the CDR3 gives the full variable domain: GAGVSQSPSNKVTEKGKDVELRCDPISGHTALYWYRQSLGQGLEFLIYFQGNSAPDKSGLPSDRFSAERTGGSVSTLTIQRTQQEDSAVYLCASSLSLSPLHFGNGTRLTVT.

This clonotype is categorized as hyperexpanded (1% or more). The CDR3 spells CASSVSSLGQGNTGELFF. CDR3 nucleotides: TGTGCCAGCAGCGTATCTTCTTTGGGACAGGGCAACACCGGGGAGCTGTTTTTT. The chain employs TRBV9 and TRBJ2-2; 9 nucleotides match TRBD1. CDR1 and CDR2 from the germline V gene are SGDLS and YYNGEE. Germline trimming cut 1 base from V and 2 bases from J; bases unmatched to any gene: 9. This CDR3 region has 18 residues.

The V gene is TRBV7-2, the J gene TRBJ1-1, with D maybe TRBD1 (5 bases). The CDR3 covers 13 residues. The germline V gene encodes CDR1 SGHTA and CDR2 FQGNSA. The V and J ends lost 1 base and 10 bases respectively, with 13 bases between them. The CDR3 DNA is TGTGCCAGCAGCTTAGTGGCGGGGGAGCGAGCTTTCTTT. This sequence encodes CASSLVAGERAFF.